This T cell receptor (beta chain) appears in the sequencing data of a study of brain T cells in children with intractable seizures. Trimming left V 5 bases short and J 3 bases short, with 10 bases between. The CDR3 has 12 residues. CDR1 GTSNPN and CDR2 SVGIG come from the germline V gene (reference sequence). Using immunoSEQ multiplex PCR, the repertoire was profiled, and TCRdb retains in-frame clones only, with some absent. Of 95,000 to 120,000 clones detected, around 94% appear once; the ten largest clones hold 3.5% to 4%. The clonotype comes from a boy younger than two with hemimegalencephaly and intractable seizures. J is TRBJ1-2 and V is TRBV30; D may be TRBD1 (5 bases). Specimen: peripheral blood, collected at surgery. CDR3 in amino acids: CAWEGGDYGYTF. The CDR3 DNA is TGTGCCTGGGAGGGAGGGGACTATGGCTACACCTTC.